Listed below are T cell receptor beta chains from one sample, sequenced in a study of CD8 T cells in Susac syndrome. TCRdb passed the immunoSEQ multiplex PCR reads through MiXCR, listing each CDR3 protein once. The repertoire holds around 130,000 distinct CDR3 sequences, 80% to 85% seen once, with 0.45% to 0.65% in the top ten. Sequencing was done on a sample of CD8+ T cells from PBMCs. The receptors were gathered from a human donor with multiple sclerosis. CDR3s include the opening cysteine and the closing phenylalanine or tryptophan. A D gene is named only where the DNA matches it firmly. The size entry is marked missing in some rows and otherwise reads once, few, many or a size class.

>.|TRBJ2-7|TRBD1|TRBV19
TGTGCCAGTAGCCCAGGGGGTTCCTCCTACGAGCAGTACTTC
CASSPGGSSYEQYF
>.|TRBJ2-2|TRBD2|TRBV7-3
TGTGCCAGCACCCCAAAACCAGGACTAGCGGTGAACACCGGGGAGCTGTTTTTT
CASTPKPGLAVNTGELFF
>.|TRBJ1-2|.|TRBV4-2
TGTGCCAGCAGCCAAGGGGACCGGAGCGTACATGGCTATGGCTACACCTTC
CASSQGDRSVHGYGYTF
>.|TRBJ1-5|.|TRBV28
TGTGCCAGCAGAATACAGGGAGGCGCAGGCAATCAGCCCCAGCATTTT
CASRIQGGAGNQPQHF
>.|TRBJ2-2|.|TRBV25-1
TGTGCCAGCAGTGAATCAGGGCTCTTTAACACCGGGGAGCTGTTTTTT
CASSESGLFNTGELFF
>.|TRBJ1-1|.|TRBV29-1
TGCAGCGTGTGGGGGCTTGGCACTGAAGCTTTCTTT
CSVWGLGTEAFF
>.|TRBJ2-5|TRBD2|TRBV30
TGTGCCTGGATTGAGGGACTAGCCCTAGAGACCCAGTACTTC
CAWIEGLALETQYF
>few|TRBJ2-7|.|TRBV7-8
TGTGCCAGCAGTCTCGATTCCCAGCTCTACGAGCAGTACTTC
CASSLDSQLYEQYF
>few|TRBJ1-1|.|TRBV4-1
TGCGCCAGCAGCCAAGATTACGGGGGCATGAACACTGAAGCTTTCTTT
CASSQDYGGMNTEAFF
>.|TRBJ1-2|.|TRBV10-3
TGTGCCATCGACCGGGGGGACTATGGCTACACCTTC
CAIDRGDYGYTF
>.|TRBJ2-1|.|TRBV5-4
TGTGCCAGCAGCGAATGGGGGCAGGCTGATAATGAGCAGTTCTTC
CASSEWGQADNEQFF
>.|TRBJ2-2|.|TRBV7-9
TGTGCCAGCAGCCTCTTGGAACGCGGGGAGCTGTTTTTT
CASSLLERGELFF
>.|TRBJ1-5|.|TRBV6-1
TGTGCCAGCAGTGAGTACGGGACACTTAGCAATCAGCCCCAGCATTTT
CASSEYGTLSNQPQHF
>.|TRBJ2-4|.|TRBV12-5
TGTGCTAGTGGTTTGCCCGTAGGGGCGGACATTCAGTACTTC
CASGLPVGADIQYF
>.|TRBJ2-5|TRBD2|TRBV3-1
TGTGCCAGCAGCCAGGGTACTTTAGCGGGGGGGGAGACCCAGTACTTC
CASSQGTLAGGETQYF